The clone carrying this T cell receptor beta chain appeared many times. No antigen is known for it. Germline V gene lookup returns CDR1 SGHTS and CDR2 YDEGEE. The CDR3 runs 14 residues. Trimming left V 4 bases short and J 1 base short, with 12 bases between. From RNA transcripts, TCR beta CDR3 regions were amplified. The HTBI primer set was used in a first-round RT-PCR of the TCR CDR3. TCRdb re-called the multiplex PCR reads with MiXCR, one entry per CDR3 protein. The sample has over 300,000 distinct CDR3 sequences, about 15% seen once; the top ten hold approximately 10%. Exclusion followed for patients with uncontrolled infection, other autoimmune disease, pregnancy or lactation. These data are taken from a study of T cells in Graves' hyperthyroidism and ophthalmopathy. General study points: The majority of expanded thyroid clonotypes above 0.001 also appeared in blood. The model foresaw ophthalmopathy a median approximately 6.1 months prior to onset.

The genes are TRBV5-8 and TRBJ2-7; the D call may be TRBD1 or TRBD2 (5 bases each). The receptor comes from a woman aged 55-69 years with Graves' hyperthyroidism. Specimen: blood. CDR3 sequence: CASSPGTYSYEQYF. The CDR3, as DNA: TGTGCCAGCAGCCCCGGGACGTATTCCTACGAGCAGTACTTC.